This T cell receptor (beta chain) was found in a study of blood T cell repertoires in COVID-19. Study as a whole: T cells, B-cell-depleted T cells, or PBMCs supplied cDNA or gDNA.

Libraries were prepared by immunoSEQ multiplex PCR; TCRdb keeps only in-frame clonotypes and omits some of them. Among a few hundred thousand clones listed, around 86% were seen once. Trimming at V came to 5 bases and at J to 0 bases, leaving 7 bases not matched to a gene. The CDR3 runs to 17 residues. In germline, CDR1 is MDHEN, CDR2 SYDVKM. Participant ages covered roughly 18 to 90 years across 20 to 30 US areas. Participants' own reports of clinical history determined their cohort assignment. This sequence joins TRBV28 and TRBJ2-3, with 11 bases identical to TRBD2. Sequenced input: PBMCs or T cells enriched from blood (not recorded which). The receptor was derived from a middle-aged woman with acute COVID-19. For the CDR3, the DNA is TGTGCCAGCAGTACTCGACTAGCGGGAACTAGCACAGATACGCAGTATTTT. Translated, it gives CASSTRLAGTSTDTQYF.